The source of this TCR beta chain is a study of blood T cell repertoires in COVID-19. Looking at the study overall: From T cells, B-cell-depleted T cells, or PBMCs came the material, which was cDNA or gDNA.

Per the study methods: Reference gene primer amplification gave nucleated cell count estimates. Sequencing used immunoSEQ multiplex PCR; TCRdb keeps in-frame clones, though not all of them. The V and J calls and the clone size are those of that table, but D and trimming were determined from the DNA. The sample contains a few hundred thousand clones, approximately 86% of which appear only once. The study counted Cohort 3 donors as recovered given two negative PCRs, clearance, or symptom resolution. Sequencing input: PBMCs or T cells enriched from blood (not recorded which). The TCR was taken from a woman aged 45-60 years who had recovered from COVID-19.

DNA for the CDR3: TGTGCCAGCAGTTTAGGGCCAGGGCACACTGAAGCTTTCTTT. Its translation is CASSLGPGHTEAFF. The rearrangement links TRBV28 to TRBJ1-1, with a possible D match to TRBD1 (5 bases). Trimming cost V 2 bases and J 3 bases, with 10 bases left between them. The CDR3 runs 14 residues. Germline V gives CDR1 MDHEN, CDR2 SYDVKM.